At least ten counts were recorded for the clone carrying this T cell receptor beta chain. These data belong to a study of T cells in Graves' hyperthyroidism and ophthalmopathy. Amplified TCR beta CDR3 regions derived from RNA transcripts. A set of HTBI primers served as the primers for a first-round RT-PCR of the TCR CDR3. MiXCR was run by TCRdb on the multiplex PCR reads, yielding one entry per CDR3 protein. The sample contains approximately 320,000 distinct CDR3 sequences, roughly 17% of which appear only once. This clonotype was sampled from a man aged 25-45 years with Graves' hyperthyroidism. The sample consisted of blood.

The CDR3 loop is CATSREQGSAGYTF. In nucleotides, the CDR3 is TGTGCCACCAGCAGAGAGCAGGGATCAGCGGGCTACACCTTC. V gene TRBV15 combines with J gene TRBJ1-2, with D possibly being TRBD1 (5 bases). The V end was cut by 0 bases, the J end by 8 bases, with 13 bases between. In germline, CDR1 is LNHNV, CDR2 YYDKDF (reference sequence). CDR3 length: 14 residues.